This T cell receptor (beta chain) was recorded in a study of T cell responses to AZD1222 COVID-19 vaccine. Study-wide points: Spike-specific TCR breadth and depth grew following two AZD1222 doses.

Note on this clone: The target antigen is unknown.

Germline values: CDR1 MNHEY, CDR2 SMNVEV (reference sequence). This CDR3 is built from 15 residues. J gave up 4 bases and V 6 bases, and 6 bases lay outside the gene matches. The method was immunoSEQ multiplex PCR; TCRdb's version includes in-frame clones alone and lacks a portion of them. The sample holds about 120,000 clones, approximately 88% seen once. Sequencing was performed on peripheral blood, taken on day 0 of AZD1222 vaccination. The receptor was isolated from an adult in good health. The J gene is TRBJ2-1, the V gene TRBV27, with 10 bases that match TRBD2. CDR3 residues: CASSPSGSQYNEQFF. For the CDR3, the DNA is TGTGCCAGCAGCCCTAGCGGGAGTCAATACAATGAGCAGTTCTTC.